This is a list of T cell receptor beta chains from one sample in a study of cytomegalovirus exposure and HLA in healthy donors. TCRdb keeps only in-frame clones here, not all; method: immunoSEQ multiplex PCR. Of 55,000 to 70,000 clones listed, more than 70% are singletons. The sequencing sample was made of PBMCs. The receptors here all came from a male donor in good health and CMV-seronegative. CDR3s include the opening cysteine and the closing phenylalanine or tryptophan. The D gene is left open where the match is weak. Only part of the rows carry a size: once, few, many, or a class if the clone is expanded.

size: -
D: TRBD1
V: TRBV13
J: TRBJ2-1
DNA: TGTGCCAGCAGCTCTCGACAGGGGTTAGAGCGGAATGAGCAGTTCTTC
CDR3: CASSSRQGLERNEQFF

size: -
D: -
V: TRBV2
J: TRBJ1-5
DNA: TGTGCCAGCAGTGAGTACGGTCAGGTCCCTGATCAGCCCCAGCATTTT
CDR3: CASSEYGQVPDQPQHF

size: few
D: -
V: TRBV7-3
J: TRBJ2-2
DNA: TGTGCCAGCAGCTTCAGTGGAGCCGGGGAGCTGTTTTTT
CDR3: CASSFSGAGELFF

size: -
D: -
V: TRBV6-6
J: TRBJ1-1
DNA: TGTGCCAGCAGCTCGTCAGGGACACCGAACACTGAAGCTTTCTTT
CDR3: CASSSSGTPNTEAFF

size: -
D: TRBD2
V: TRBV6-5
J: TRBJ2-5
DNA: TGTGCCAGCAGTCCCGGGAGGGGAGAGACCCAGTACTTC
CDR3: CASSPGRGETQYF

size: -
D: TRBD1
V: TRBV5-5
J: TRBJ1-3
DNA: TGTGCCAGCAGCTGGGACAGGGGAAACACCATATATTTT
CDR3: CASSWDRGNTIYF

size: -
D: TRBD1
V: TRBV5-1
J: TRBJ1-5
DNA: TGCGCCAGCAGCCCAACAGGGGGAGGCAATCAGCCCCAGCATTTT
CDR3: CASSPTGGGNQPQHF

size: few
D: TRBD1
V: TRBV30
J: TRBJ1-2
DNA: TGTGCCTGGAGTCCGGACAGGGCGTCTGGCTACACCTTC
CDR3: CAWSPDRASGYTF

size: few
D: TRBD1
V: TRBV7-2
J: TRBJ1-4
DNA: TGTGCCAGCAGCTTAGGAATGACAGGGGGGGAAAAACTGTTTTTT
CDR3: CASSLGMTGGEKLFF

size: -
D: -
V: TRBV7-2
J: TRBJ1-4
DNA: TGTGCCAGCAGCTTAATGGGGGGGGAAAAACTGTTTTTT
CDR3: CASSLMGGEKLFF

size: -
D: TRBD1
V: TRBV2
J: TRBJ1-1
DNA: TGTGCCAGCAGTGGCCGGGACAGGGAAGCTTTCTTT
CDR3: CASSGRDREAFF

size: -
D: -
V: TRBV9
J: TRBJ1-3
DNA: TGTGCCAGCAGCGTAGACTCGACGGAGACCACTGGAAACACCATATATTTT
CDR3: CASSVDSTETTGNTIYF

size: once
D: -
V: TRBV11-3
J: TRBJ2-2
DNA: TGTGCCAGCAGCTTCAGGGGTGGGCACGGGGAGCTGTTTTTT
CDR3: CASSFRGGHGELFF

size: few
D: TRBD1
V: TRBV2
J: TRBJ1-6
DNA: TGTGCCAGCAGTACTGACAGGGCCTATAATTCACCCCTCCACTTT
CDR3: CASSTDRAYNSPLHF

size: once
D: -
V: TRBV6-5
J: TRBJ1-2
DNA: TGTGCCAGCAGTTCGATACAGGGACGCTACACCTTC
CDR3: CASSSIQGRYTF

size: once
D: TRBD1
V: TRBV19
J: TRBJ1-2
DNA: TGTGCCAGTACCCGGGACAGGGGTTTGTATGGCTACACCTTC
CDR3: CASTRDRGLYGYTF

size: -
D: -
V: TRBV9
J: TRBJ1-1
DNA: TGTGCCAGCAGCGTAGCGGGGGGGGCAGACACTGAAGCTTTCTTT
CDR3: CASSVAGGADTEAFF

size: -
D: -
V: TRBV5-1
J: TRBJ1-1
DNA: TGCGCCAGCAGCTTTCTTCTGAACACTGAAGCTTTCTTT
CDR3: CASSFLLNTEAFF

size: -
D: -
V: TRBV7-3
J: TRBJ2-2
DNA: TGTGCCAGCAGCATCCTGGGGGGGGGCAGAGGAACCGGGGAGCTGTTTTTT
CDR3: CASSILGGGRGTGELFF

size: few
D: TRBD2
V: TRBV7-3
J: TRBJ2-1
DNA: TGTGCCAGCAGCTTAACCGGTGCTAGCGGGGGGTTAGGGCAGTTCTTC
CDR3: CASSLTGASGGLGQFF

size: few
D: -
V: TRBV29-1
J: TRBJ1-1
DNA: TGCAGCGTTGAATACAGGAGGGAGACTGAAGCTTTCTTT
CDR3: CSVEYRRETEAFF

size: few
D: TRBD1
V: TRBV4-3
J: TRBJ1-3
DNA: TGCGCCAGCAGCCGCCACGGGACAGCCTCTGGAAACACCATATATTTT
CDR3: CASSRHGTASGNTIYF

size: few
D: -
V: TRBV6-1
J: TRBJ2-1
DNA: TGTGCCAGCAGTGAAAACTTGCAGGGTCTAGGTGAGCAGTTCTTC
CDR3: CASSENLQGLGEQFF

size: -
D: TRBD2
V: TRBV10-3
J: TRBJ2-3
DNA: TGTGCCATCAGCGGACTAGCGGGGGGCACAGATACGCAGTATTTT
CDR3: CAISGLAGGTDTQYF

size: -
D: -
V: TRBV7-9
J: TRBJ1-1
DNA: TGTGCCAGCAGCCCCCAGACGGGGACTGAAGCTTTCTTT
CDR3: CASSPQTGTEAFF

size: -
D: TRBD2
V: TRBV6-4
J: TRBJ2-3
DNA: TGTGCCAGCAGTGACGGGACTAGCGGGACAGATACGCAGTATTTT
CDR3: CASSDGTSGTDTQYF

size: few
D: TRBD1
V: TRBV29-1
J: TRBJ2-3
DNA: TGCAGCGTTGAAGGAGGACCTTACAGGGGCCCCACAGATACGCAGTATTTT
CDR3: CSVEGGPYRGPTDTQYF

size: -
D: -
V: TRBV2
J: TRBJ1-5
DNA: TGTGCCAGCAGTGCGCAAGGGGCCCGGAGCAATCAGCCCCAGCATTTT
CDR3: CASSAQGARSNQPQHF

size: few
D: -
V: TRBV27
J: TRBJ1-1
DNA: TGTGCCAGCAGTTTAAGGGGGTTTAACACTGAAGCTTTCTTT
CDR3: CASSLRGFNTEAFF

size: few
D: -
V: TRBV11-2
J: TRBJ1-1
DNA: TGTGCCAGCAGCTGGGGGGGCGGTGACACTGAAGCTTTCTTT
CDR3: CASSWGGGDTEAFF

size: -
D: TRBD1
V: TRBV7-2
J: TRBJ1-2
DNA: TGTGCCAGCAGCCTCTCCGGGACAGGGAACTATGGCTACACCTTC
CDR3: CASSLSGTGNYGYTF

size: -
D: TRBD1
V: TRBV19
J: TRBJ2-3
DNA: TGTGCCAGTAGTTTCCTAGGACAGGGCACCACAGATATGCAGTATTTT
CDR3: CASSFLGQGTTDMQYF

size: -
D: TRBD1
V: TRBV29-1
J: TRBJ1-1
DNA: TGCAGCGCTGGACAGGGGCCTGAAGCTTTCTTT
CDR3: CSAGQGPEAFF

size: -
D: -
V: TRBV25-1
J: TRBJ1-2
DNA: TGTGCCAGCAGTCTAACTGGTGGCTACACCTTC
CDR3: CASSLTGGYTF

size: -
D: -
V: TRBV18
J: TRBJ1-5
DNA: TGTGCCAGCTCACCAAATAGGGGTCGGAATCAGCCCCAGCATTTT
CDR3: CASSPNRGRNQPQHF

size: few
D: -
V: TRBV10-3
J: TRBJ1-6
DNA: TGTGCCATCAGGGCCAGGGAAGGAAATTCACCCCTCCACTTT
CDR3: CAIRAREGNSPLHF

size: -
D: -
V: TRBV9
J: TRBJ2-3
DNA: TGTGCCAGCAGCCCCCGGGGAGTCCTTACAGATACGCAGTATTTT
CDR3: CASSPRGVLTDTQYF

size: -
D: -
V: TRBV2
J: TRBJ2-1
DNA: TGTGCCAGCAGTGAGGGCAGTTACAATGAGCAGTTCTTC
CDR3: CASSEGSYNEQFF

size: -
D: TRBD2
V: TRBV7-3
J: TRBJ2-3
DNA: TGTGCCAGCAGCCCGCTCGGGGGGGCAAGCCCAGATACGCAGTATTTT
CDR3: CASSPLGGASPDTQYF

size: -
D: TRBD1
V: TRBV7-2
J: TRBJ1-2
DNA: TGTGCCAGCAGCCCCCGGACAGGGGGGCATACCACCTTC
CDR3: CASSPRTGGHTTF

size: few
D: -
V: TRBV25-1
J: TRBJ1-1
DNA: TGTGCCAGCAGTGACCAGGGCTGGAACACTGAAGCTTTCTTT
CDR3: CASSDQGWNTEAFF

size: -
D: -
V: TRBV30
J: TRBJ1-3
DNA: TGTGCCTGGGCTCCCAGGGTCAGCTCTGGAAACACCATATATTTT
CDR3: CAWAPRVSSGNTIYF

size: -
D: TRBD1
V: TRBV7-9
J: TRBJ2-1
DNA: TGTGCCAGCAGCGAGGGGACAGGGAAGAACAATGAGCAGTTCTTC
CDR3: CASSEGTGKNNEQFF

size: few
D: TRBD2
V: TRBV5-1
J: TRBJ2-1
DNA: TGCGCCAGCAGCTATGGACTAGCGGGGGGGCTGAGCTCCTACAATGAGCAGTTCTTC
CDR3: CASSYGLAGGLSSYNEQFF

size: once
D: TRBD2
V: TRBV7-6
J: TRBJ2-7
DNA: TGTGCCAGCAGCTTAGGGGACTACCACACCTACGAGCAGTACTTC
CDR3: CASSLGDYHTYEQYF

size: -
D: -
V: TRBV6-5
J: TRBJ1-3
DNA: TGTGCCAGCAGCCCCGGCGGTGACCCTGGAAACACCATATATTTT
CDR3: CASSPGGDPGNTIYF

size: -
D: TRBD1
V: TRBV19
J: TRBJ2-3
DNA: TGTGCCAGTAGCACAGGGGGTACTAGCACAGATACGCAGTATTTT
CDR3: CASSTGGTSTDTQYF

size: few
D: TRBD1
V: TRBV7-2
J: TRBJ2-1
DNA: TGTGCCAGCAGCTTAGGGCCAGCGACAGGGGTACATGAGCAGTTCTTC
CDR3: CASSLGPATGVHEQFF

size: -
D: -
V: TRBV12-5
J: TRBJ2-2
DNA: TGTGCTAGTGAGGACAGCACCGGGGAGCTGTTTTTT
CDR3: CASEDSTGELFF

size: -
D: TRBD1
V: TRBV5-1
J: TRBJ2-5
DNA: TGCGCCAGCAGCTTGGCCGCGATGGACAGGGGGCAACAAGAGACCCAGTACTTC
CDR3: CASSLAAMDRGQQETQYF

size: -
D: -
V: TRBV2
J: TRBJ2-7
DNA: TGTGCCAGCAGTCTGGAGGGAGCGGCCTCCTACGAGCAGTACTTC
CDR3: CASSLEGAASYEQYF

size: -
D: TRBD1
V: TRBV2
J: TRBJ2-3
DNA: TGTGCCACTACCCGGGACAGGGCCCCAGATACGCAGTATTTT
CDR3: CATTRDRAPDTQYF

size: -
D: -
V: TRBV2
J: TRBJ2-3
DNA: TGTGCCAGCAGTGCTTTACAGGGCCGGGCAGATACGCAGTATTTT
CDR3: CASSALQGRADTQYF